This T cell receptor beta chain stems from a study of T-cell memory formation after mild COVID-19. Whole-study results and caveats: Clones that got smaller from day 15 to 85 had even CD4/CD8, while clones growing later tipped toward CD4+.

This CDR3 has 13 amino acids. Germline lookup yields CDR1 MNHNY and CDR2 SVGAGI (reference sequence). Trimming removed 8 bases at V and 7 bases at J, with 17 bases between. TCRdb redid the calling of the 5' RACE reads with MiXCR, one entry per CDR3 protein. The sample yields 350,000 to 550,000 distinct CDR3 sequences, around 17% seen once. Notes on this clonotype: What it binds is unknown.

Material: PBMCs or a T cell subset sorted from them (not recorded which). The rearrangement uses TRBV6-6 and TRBJ1-1; tentatively, D is TRBD1 (6 bases). The sequence derives from a man younger than 35 who had mild COVID-19 (a few samples of this study predate the infection). Cell type and time point are not known. The DNA for the CDR3 is TGTGCCAGCTCAACCTCGAGACAGGATGAAGCTTTCTTT. As protein: CASSTSRQDEAFF.